Given below is one T cell receptor beta chain in context. What it recognizes is unknown. This record comes from a study of cytomegalovirus exposure and HLA in healthy donors. Study observations and caveats: The authors excluded some V segments, including TRBV6-2 and TRBV6-3, as indistinguishable. Across all donors, roughly uniform sequencing depth was an assumption of the presence/absence analyses.

The study ran its PCR with 60 Vbeta and 13 Jbeta primers. Assay: immunoSEQ multiplex PCR; the TCRdb copy retains only in-frame clones and omits some. The table has around 160,000 clones, 60% to 80% seen once. V trimming: 5 bases; J trimming: 0 bases; junction bases outside the gene matches: 9. This CDR3 is 17 amino acids long. Germline assignment: CDR1 SEHNR and CDR2 FQNEAQ (reference sequence). This TCR was recovered from a man between 18 and 29 years old in good health and CMV-seropositive. Specimen: PBMCs. This sequence joins TRBV7-9 and TRBJ2-1, with 8 bases aligning to TRBD2. CDR3 in amino acids: CASSPSASGRSYNEQFF. The CDR3 DNA reads TGTGCCAGCAGCCCGTCGGCTAGCGGGCGCTCCTACAATGAGCAGTTCTTC.